The rows below give T cell receptor beta chains drawn from one sample of a study of prognosis after radiotherapy for stage I lung cancer. TCRdb reprocessed the multiplex PCR reads with MiXCR, giving one entry per CDR3 protein. The table includes about 51,000 distinct CDR3 sequences, 30% to 35% detected once. Material: PBMCs, obtained before or after stereotactic body radiation therapy (not recorded which). Receptor source: a donor aged 50 or older with non-small cell lung cancer. Both conserved end residues are part of each CDR3. Each record gives: D gene, clone size, J gene, V gene, CDR3 DNA, CDR3 protein. The D gene is left open where the match is weak. A row's size may be missing; if present it is once, few, many or a size class.

TRBD2,many,TRBJ2-7,TRBV6-2/TRBV6-3,TGTGCCAGCCTCGCCCTCGGGAGGACCTACGAGCAGTACTTC,CASLALGRTYEQYF
TRBD1,NA,TRBJ2-2,TRBV7-2,TGTGCCAGCAGCTTTGACAGGGGTACCGGTGATCTGTTTTTT,CASSFDRGTGDLFF
NA,once,TRBJ1-2,TRBV24-1,TGTGCTAACTATGGCTACACCTTC,CANYGYTF
NA,many,TRBJ2-1,TRBV28,TGTGCCAGCAGTTCTGCGGGTTTCTCCTACAATGAGCAGTTCTTC,CASSSAGFSYNEQFF
TRBD1,NA,TRBJ1-1,TRBV11-3,TGTGCCAGTCGGACAGGGGTAAGGACTGAAGCTTTCTTT,CASRTGVRTEAFF
NA,many,TRBJ1-6,TRBV25-1,TGTGCCAGCAGTCGGGACACCGCACCCCTCCACTTT,CASSRDTAPLHF
NA,NA,TRBJ1-6,TRBV12-3/TRBV12-4,TGTGCCAGCAGTTTAATCACAGTGTCTCATTCACCCCCCCACTTT,CASSLITVSHSPPHF
NA,many,TRBJ2-5,TRBV4-3,TGCGCCAGCAGCCTGCGACTAGGGTTTGAACAAGAGACCCAGTACTTC,CASSLRLGFEQETQYF
NA,many,TRBJ1-1,TRBV7-2,TGTGCCAGCAGCTTCGGACAGAGCACTGAAGCTTTCTTT,CASSFGQSTEAFF
NA,many,TRBJ2-5,TRBV28,TGTGCCAGCAGTTCCGGGCCCATGGCCCAGTACTTC,CASSSGPMAQYF
TRBD2,many,TRBJ2-7,TRBV19,TGTGCCAGTAGCGAAACTAGCGGGAGTTCCTACGAGCAGTACTTC,CASSETSGSSYEQYF
TRBD2,many,TRBJ2-2,TRBV12-5,TGTGCTAGTGGTTTGGTACCTGTGACTCGGACTAGCGGGAGGAGTGAGTTAGGGGAGCTGTTTTTT,CASGLVPVTRTSGRSELGELFF
TRBD2,NA,TRBJ2-1,TRBV29-1,TGCAGCTCTAGTGTTCGGGCGGGAGTTCCCATTGAGCAGTTCTTC,CSSSVRAGVPIEQFF
NA,NA,TRBJ1-1,TRBV20-1,TGCAGTGCCCTAAGGCCGGTGAACACTGAAGCTTTCTTT,CSALRPVNTEAFF